The clone carrying this TCR beta chain was recorded once. Its target is not known. Germline V gene data show CDR1 as MDHEN and CDR2 as SYDVKM. With 3 bases clipped from V and 3 bases from J, the junction kept 5 bases outside the gene matches. The CDR3 loop spans 14 amino acids. The data are from a study of cytomegalovirus exposure and HLA in healthy donors. Whole-study findings and limits: The majority of TCR sequences were rare, yet some public TCRs appeared in many donors. Most CMV-associated TCR beta chains appeared HLA-restricted in a later analysis.

60 Vbeta and 13 Jbeta primers were used in PCR. The authors' processing: Approximately 79 million unique TCR beta chains, around 10 million of them shared, were counted by a later analysis. Generated by immunoSEQ multiplex PCR, the TCRdb table keeps only in-frame clones and is missing some. V, J and clone size derive from that table, while D and trimming were established from the DNA sequence. The sample shows 210,000 or so clones, 85% to 90% of them seen only once. The sample consisted of PBMCs. The sequence was collected from a man aged 25-45 years in good health and CMV-seronegative. V gene TRBV28 combines with J gene TRBJ2-7; TRBD1 matches at 7 bases. Written as DNA, the CDR3 is TGTGCCAGCAGTTTGCTAAGGGACAGCTACGAGCAGTACTTC. Its protein product is CASSLLRDSYEQYF.